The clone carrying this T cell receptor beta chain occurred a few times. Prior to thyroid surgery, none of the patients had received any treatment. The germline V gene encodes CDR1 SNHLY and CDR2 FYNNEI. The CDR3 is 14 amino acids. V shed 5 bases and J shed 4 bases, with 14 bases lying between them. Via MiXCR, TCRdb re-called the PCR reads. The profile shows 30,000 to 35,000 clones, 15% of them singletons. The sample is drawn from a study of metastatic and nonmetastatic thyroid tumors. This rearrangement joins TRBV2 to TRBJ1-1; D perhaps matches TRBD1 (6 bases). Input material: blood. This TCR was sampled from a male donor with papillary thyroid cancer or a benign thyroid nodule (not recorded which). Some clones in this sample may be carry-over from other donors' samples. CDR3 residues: CASSLGGAGTEAFF. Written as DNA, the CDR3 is TGTGCCAGCAGTTTAGGGGGGGCGGGCACTGAAGCTTTCTTT.